These 22 T cell receptor beta chains share one sample of origin, sequenced in a study of blood T cell repertoires in COVID-19. Profiled with immunoSEQ multiplex PCR; TCRdb holds only in-frame clones, not every one. The sample lists about 12,000 clones, around nine tenths occurring once. The sequenced sample was peripheral blood. The source of these receptors is a man between 65 and 80 years old with active COVID-19.

This sequence joins TRBV29-1 and TRBJ2-5; TRBD1 matches at 8 bases. Germline V gene lookup returns CDR1 SQVTM and CDR2 ANQGSEA. The CDR3 spans 15 residues. V shed 5 bases, J shed 4 bases, and the junction held 12 bases outside the gene matches. CDR3 nucleotides: TGCAGCGTTAAGACAACAGGGACAGGCACAGAGACCCAGTACTTC. Encoded protein: CSVKTTGTGTETQYF.

V gene TRBV7-9 combines with J gene TRBJ1-5; no firm D call. Germline CDR1 is SEHNR and CDR2 is FQNEAQ (reference sequence). The CDR3 consists of 15 residues. Trimming shortened V by 5 bases and J by 6 bases, and 17 bases separated the two germline ends. The CDR3 sequence is CASSSSGQGGQPQHF. In nucleotides, the CDR3 is TGTGCCAGCAGCAGTAGCGGGCAAGGAGGTCAGCCCCAGCATTTT.

J is TRBJ1-1 and V is TRBV28; D may be TRBD1 (6 bases). Trimming removed 5 bases from V and 1 base from J, with 14 bases in between. CDR3 length equals 15 residues. Germline CDR1 and CDR2: MDHEN and SYDVKM. CDR3 sequence (DNA): TGTGCCAGCAGTCCCCGTGGGGGCGGGAACACTGAAGCTTTCTTT. It is translated as CASSPRGGGNTEAFF.

The chain couples TRBV18 to TRBJ1-1; no reliable D call. This CDR3 region has 14 residues. Trimming stripped 2 bases from V and 4 bases from J, with 11 bases between. Germline-derived CDR1 and CDR2 are KGHSH and LQKENI. The CDR3 loop is CASSPNMESTEAFF. CDR3 nucleotide sequence: TGTGCCAGCTCACCAAACATGGAGAGCACTGAAGCTTTCTTT.

In its sample, this clone was seen a few times. Germline and junction disagree at one end, which may indicate a read error. CDR3 amino acids: CASSLGTGLDEQYF. The CDR3 coding sequence is TGTGCTAGCAGCTTAGGGACAGGGCTGGACGAGCAGTACTTC. V and J are TRBV7-7 and TRBJ2-7, with TRBD1 matching 9 bases. There are 14 residues in the CDR3. Germline CDR1 is SSHAT and CDR2 is FNYEAQ (reference sequence).

The chain carries TRBV6-5 and TRBJ1-2; TRBD1 matches at 8 bases. The trim removed 4 bases at V and 3 bases at J, leaving 1 base unmatched. The CDR3 length is 13 residues. Germline V gene sequence: CDR1 MNHEY, CDR2 SVGAGI. The CDR3 sequence: CASSLTGDYGYTF. The CDR3 nucleotides are TGTGCCAGCAGTTTGACAGGGGACTATGGCTACACCTTC.

The chain carries TRBV5-4 and TRBJ1-4; D ambiguous. CDR1 SGHNT and CDR2 YYREEE come from the germline V gene (reference sequence). The V end was cut by 3 bases, the J end by 4 bases, with 13 bases between. This CDR3 comprises 15 residues. The CDR3 nucleotides read TGTGCCAGCAGCTCAGGAGGTAGTTTTAATGAAAAACTGTTTTTT. Translation gives CASSSGGSFNEKLFF.

The rearrangement uses TRBV11-3 and TRBJ2-3; weak D call: TRBD2 (7 bases). From germline, CDR1 is SGHNT and CDR2 YENEEA. This CDR3 is built from 16 residues. V was cut by 0 bases and J by 4 bases, with 14 bases left in between. CDR3 sequence: CASSLDRGGAADTQYF. The CDR3 bases are TGTGCCAGCAGCTTAGATAGAGGGGGGGCAGCAGATACGCAGTATTTT.

CDR3 amino acids: CASSELRGPNEQFF. The CDR3 DNA reads as TGTGCCAGCAGTGAATTAAGAGGGCCAAATGAGCAGTTCTTC. The chain is built from TRBV25-1 and TRBJ2-1; maybe TRBD2 (5 bases). The CDR3 length is 14 residues. V was trimmed by 1 base and J by 7 bases, leaving 11 bases between them. Germline V gene data show CDR1 as MGHDK and CDR2 as SYGVNS.

This chain uses TRBV2 with TRBJ2-7; D gene unclear. This CDR3 is built from 13 residues. Trimming left V 1 base short and J 2 bases short, with 6 bases between. Germline V CDR1 and CDR2: SNHLY, FYNNEI. CDR3 sequence: CASSEGSTYEQYF. In DNA form, the CDR3 reads TGTGCCAGCAGTGAAGGTTCTACCTACGAGCAGTACTTC.

The chain couples TRBV5-6 to TRBJ2-7; TRBD2 is a possible D gene (6 bases). Trimming stripped 4 bases from V and 0 bases from J, with 11 bases between. The germline V gene encodes CDR1 SGHDT and CDR2 YYEEEE. This CDR3 region has 14 residues. The CDR3 DNA reads as TGTGCCAGCAGCCGAGGGACTTCCTCCTACGAGCAGTACTTC. Encoded protein: CASSRGTSSYEQYF.

This chain links TRBV6-6 with TRBJ2-1; 12 bases agree with TRBD2. The V gene end was trimmed by 5 bases and the J gene end by 6 bases; junction bases not matched to a gene: 11. From germline, CDR1 is MNHNY and CDR2 SVGAGI (reference sequence). The CDR3 is 17 amino acids. As DNA, the CDR3 is TGTGCCAGCAGTCACAGATGGCTAGCGGGAGGGCCCAATGAGCAGTTCTTC. Translation: CASSHRWLAGGPNEQFF.

The chain has TRBV7-9 and TRBJ1-5, with a possible D match to TRBD1 (6 bases). Trimming took 5 bases from V and 7 from J, leaving 12 bases between them. The CDR3 sequence is 13 residues long. The germline CDR1 and CDR2 sequences are SEHNR and FQNEAQ (reference sequence). The DNA for the CDR3 is TGTGCCAGCAGCATACAGGGTGAACAGCCCCAGCATTTT. Encoded protein: CASSIQGEQPQHF.

The CDR3 DNA reads as TGCGCCAGCAGCCAAACCGGGACAGGAGACTATGGCTACACCTTC. Translation: CASSQTGTGDYGYTF. The rearrangement uses TRBV4-1 and TRBJ1-2; 8 nucleotides match TRBD1. J lost 3 bases, V lost 2 bases, and 5 bases had no gene match. This CDR3 spans 15 amino acids. The V gene's germline CDR1 is MGHRA and CDR2 YSYEKL.

This rearrangement joins TRBV7-8 to TRBJ1-5, with TRBD1 matching over 7 bases. CDR3 length: 19 residues. Germline V gene lookup returns CDR1 SGHVS and CDR2 FQNEAQ. The trim removed 4 bases at V and 1 base at J, leaving 16 bases unmatched. The CDR3 loop reads CASSSWTGASRLSNQPQHF. CDR3 coding DNA: TGTGCCAGCAGCTCCTGGACAGGAGCAAGTAGGTTAAGCAATCAGCCCCAGCATTTT.

The V gene is TRBV6-1, the J gene TRBJ2-7; TRBD2 matches 8 bases. Germline V gene sequence: CDR1 MNHNS, CDR2 SASEGT. V gave up 3 bases and J gave up 2 bases; unmatched junction bases: 6. CDR3 length: 15 amino acids. CDR3 protein: CASSDSGGRTYEQYF. CDR3 DNA: TGTGCCAGCAGTGATAGCGGCGGGAGGACCTACGAGCAGTACTTC.

The rearrangement links TRBV7-9 to TRBJ1-1, with TRBD1 matching over 8 bases. The CDR3 runs 14 residues. Looked up from germline, CDR1 is SEHNR and CDR2 is FQNEAQ (reference sequence). The V segment lost 3 bases and the J segment 2 bases; nucleotides outside the gene matches: 2. The CDR3 coding sequence is TGTGCCAGCAGCTTTGACAGGGGAAACACTGAAGCTTTCTTT. This translates into CASSFDRGNTEAFF.

This clone came up once. V gene TRBV5-1 combines with J gene TRBJ2-1, with D perhaps matching TRBD1 (7 bases). Germline-derived CDR1 and CDR2 are SGHRS and YFSETQ. CDR3 size: 18 residues. The V gene lost 0 bases and the J gene lost 10 bases, with 26 bases spanning the gap. The CDR3 sequence is CASSLAGTDQRARGEQFF. For the CDR3, the DNA is TGCGCCAGCAGCTTGGCGGGGACAGATCAGCGGGCCCGGGGCGAGCAGTTCTTC. Complete variable domain (other parts from reference TRBV5-1 and TRBJ2-1): KAGVTQTPRYLIKTRGQQVTLSCSPISGHRSVSWYQQTPGQGLQFLFEYFSETQRNKGNFPGRFSGRQFSNSRSEMNVSTLELGDSALYLCASSLAGTDQRARGEQFFGPGTRLTVL.

The chain uses TRBV6-5 and TRBJ2-5, with TRBD2 matching 11 bases. This CDR3 region has 12 residues. Germline CDR1 MNHEY, CDR2 SVGAGI. Trimming at V came to 9 bases and at J to 3 bases, leaving 0 bases not matched to a gene. The chain's CDR3 is CARGLAEETQYF. CDR3 DNA sequence: TGTGCCAGGGGACTAGCGGAAGAGACCCAGTACTTC.

J is TRBJ1-4 and V is TRBV14; 10 nucleotides line up with TRBD1. After removal of 3 bases from V and 6 bases from J, the junction contained 4 bases not matched to a gene. The germline V gene has CDR1 SGHDN and CDR2 FVKESK. The CDR3 contains 15 residues. CDR3 in DNA: TGTGCCAGCAGCCAGAGGACAGGGGGAGATGAAAAACTGTTTTTT. Its translation is CASSQRTGGDEKLFF.

The CDR3, as DNA: TGCGCCAGCAGCCGCTGGGGACAGGGGAGTGAGCAGTACTTC. Translated: CASSRWGQGSEQYF. The J gene is TRBJ2-7, the V gene TRBV4-3; TRBD1 matches 10 bases. This CDR3 has 14 amino acids. CDR1 and CDR2 from the germline V gene are LGHNA and YSLEER. V lost 4 bases to trimming and J lost 7 bases; unmatched junction nucleotides: 7.

This clone has just one count. This chain connects TRBV4-3 to TRBJ2-1; D is unclear. This CDR3 spans 15 amino acids. The V end was cut by 0 bases, the J end by 6 bases, with 12 bases between. Germline V gene sequence: CDR1 LGHNA, CDR2 YSLEER. This chain's CDR3 is CASSQEDRSPNEQFF. Written as DNA, the CDR3 is TGCGCCAGCAGCCAAGAAGACCGGAGCCCCAATGAGCAGTTCTTC.